These 22 T cell receptor beta chains came from one sample sequenced in a study of blood T cell repertoires in COVID-19. Assay used: immunoSEQ multiplex PCR; TCRdb lists only in-frame clones, some missing. The table shows about 150,000 clones, with 60% to 85% occurring only once. Material for sequencing was peripheral blood. The receptors were gathered from a man older than 75 with acute or convalescent COVID-19.

The chain links TRBV12-3 or TRBV12-4 to TRBJ1-1; D is unclear. V shed 10 bases and J shed 1 base, with 13 bases lying between them. The CDR3 loop spans 13 amino acids. CDR3 amino acids: CATKSGWNTEAFF. CDR3 coding DNA: TGTGCCACCAAGTCAGGATGGAACACTGAAGCTTTCTTT.

CDR3 DNA: TGTGCCAGCAGCCCTCAGGGGGCCGGAAACACCATATATTTT. Translating gives CASSPQGAGNTIYF. The V gene is TRBV7-9, the J gene TRBJ1-3; 8 bases fit TRBD1. V trimming: 5 bases; J trimming: 4 bases; junction bases outside the gene matches: 4. In germline, CDR1 is SEHNR, CDR2 FQNEAQ (reference sequence). The CDR3 has 14 residues.

This chain connects TRBV6-5 to TRBJ2-2, with TRBD2 as a possible D gene (6 bases). V lost 6 bases and J lost 9, with 20 bases in between. CDR3 length: 15 residues. CDR1 and CDR2 (germline): MNHEY, SVGAGI. CDR3 nucleotides: TGTGCCAGCAGACTAGGACGAAGCGGGTCCCGGGAGCTGTTTTTT. This encodes CASRLGRSGSRELFF.

V is TRBV6-5 and J is TRBJ2-7; 10 nucleotides line up with TRBD2. This CDR3 is 14 amino acids long. The J segment lost 4 bases and the V segment lost 6 bases, leaving 6 bases of the junction unmatched. CDR1 is MNHEY, CDR2 SVGAGI, per germline. Here the CDR3 reads CASRPGTSAYEQYV. CDR3 sequence (DNA): TGTGCCAGCAGACCCGGGACTAGCGCTTACGAGCAGTACGTC.

V is TRBV11-2 and J is TRBJ1-6; weak D call: TRBD1 (5 bases). The CDR3 has 18 residues. The V and J ends lost 0 bases and 0 bases respectively, with 12 bases between them. CDR1 is SGHAT, CDR2 FQNNGV, per germline. The CDR3 sequence: CASSLEGEGSSYNSPLHF. The CDR3 DNA reads TGTGCCAGCAGCTTAGAGGGGGAGGGAAGCTCCTATAATTCACCCCTCCACTTT.

The chain has TRBV7-2 and TRBJ1-4; weak D call: TRBD1 (6 bases). The V end lost 3 bases, the J end lost 5 bases, and 10 bases lay between the germline ends. Germline V gene data show CDR1 as SGHTA and CDR2 as FQGNSA. The CDR3 is 14 amino acids. Here the CDR3 reads CASSLGHRNEKLFF. CDR3 sequence (DNA): TGTGCCAGCAGCTTGGGACACAGAAATGAAAAACTGTTTTTT.

This clone appeared a single time. The chain is built from TRBV18 and TRBJ1-5; D not resolved. V gave up 3 bases and J gave up 8 bases, with 14 bases separating them. The CDR3 length is 14 residues. CDR1 and CDR2 (germline): KGHSH, LQKENI. The CDR3 region has the DNA TGTGCCAGCTCACCGACGTCGGGGATTGAGCCCCAGCATTTT. Its translation: CASSPTSGIEPQHF.

The genes are TRBV5-1 and TRBJ2-2, with TRBD1 matching over 8 bases. From germline, CDR1 is SGHRS and CDR2 YFSETQ. With V trimmed by 3 bases and J by 3 bases, 4 bases remained unmatched. The CDR3 extends over 15 amino acids. CDR3 amino acids: CASSSGGAYTGELFF. The CDR3 bases are TGCGCCAGCAGCTCAGGGGGCGCGTACACCGGGGAGCTGTTTTTT.

The chain carries TRBV18 and TRBJ2-1; 14 bases agree with TRBD2. The CDR3 contains 19 residues. V lost 5 bases to trimming and J lost 0 bases; unmatched junction nucleotides: 9. Germline V gene data show CDR1 as KGHSH and CDR2 as LQKENI. CDR3 in DNA: TGTGCCAGCTCATTCAGGACTAGCGGGGGGCTGAGCTCCTACAATGAGCAGTTCTTC. It specifies CASSFRTSGGLSSYNEQFF.

The chain carries TRBV30 and TRBJ1-6; 8 bases agree with TRBD1. This CDR3 spans 15 amino acids. J lost 7 bases, V lost 6 bases, and 11 bases had no gene match. The germline V gene has CDR1 GTSNPN and CDR2 SVGIG (reference sequence). The CDR3 DNA follows: TGTGCCTGCAAACTGACAGGGGTTCCGAATTCACCCCTCCACTTT. This sequence encodes CACKLTGVPNSPLHF.

The chain carries TRBV21-1 and TRBJ1-6. TRBV21-1 is flagged as a pseudogene. The CDR3 covers 15 residues. CDR3 amino acids: CASSIESSYNSPLHF. The CDR3 bases are TGTGCCAGCAGCATCGAGAGCTCCTATAATTCACCCCTCCACTTT.

This clone came up a few times. This chain joins TRBV2 and TRBJ1-6; D unresolved. CDR3 length: 12 residues. Deletions cut 6 bases from V and 7 bases from J, with 7 bases between. Germline loops: CDR1 SNHLY, CDR2 FYNNEI. The CDR3 here is CASRGSNSPLHF. CDR3 nucleotide sequence: TGTGCCAGCAGGGGCAGCAATTCACCCCTCCACTTT.

This clone was detected once. The V gene is TRBV30, the J gene TRBJ1-5, with TRBD1 identical over 10 bases. The CDR3 covers 15 residues. Germline V gene sequence: CDR1 GTSNPN, CDR2 SVGIG (reference sequence). After removal of 1 base from V and 9 bases from J, the junction contained 9 bases not matched to a gene. The CDR3, as DNA: TGTGCCTGGAGTGACCGGACAGGGGGACTAGGGCCCCAGCATTTT. Residues: CAWSDRTGGLGPQHF.

This chain connects TRBV5-4 to TRBJ1-4; D not certain. The V and J ends lost 3 bases and 7 bases respectively, with 16 bases between them. The CDR3 has 15 residues. The germline gives CDR1 SGHNT, CDR2 YYREEE (reference sequence). CDR3 in amino acids: CASSSAGFFGEKLFF. The DNA of the CDR3 is TGTGCCAGCAGCTCGGCGGGGTTCTTTGGTGAAAAACTGTTTTTT. Full variable domain (rest looked up from reference TRBV5-4 and TRBJ1-4): ETGVTQSPTHLIKTRGQQVTLRCSSQSGHNTVSWYQQALGQGPQFIFQYYREEENGRGNFPPRFSGLQFPNYSSELNVNALELDDSALYLCASSSAGFFGEKLFFGSGTQLSVL.

This chain uses TRBV5-1 with TRBJ2-5; perhaps TRBD1 as D (6 bases). Germline V gives CDR1 SGHRS, CDR2 YFSETQ. There are 14 residues in the CDR3. V gave up 4 bases and J gave up 1 base, with 11 bases separating them. Here the CDR3 reads CASSHDRIQETQYF. The CDR3 DNA reads TGCGCCAGCAGCCACGACAGGATCCAAGAGACCCAGTACTTC.

V gene TRBV19 combines with J gene TRBJ2-1, with no clear D. Looked up from germline, CDR1 is LNHDA and CDR2 is SQIVND (reference sequence). This CDR3 spans 17 amino acids. Trimming left V 0 bases short and J 2 bases short, with 14 bases between. The CDR3 DNA reads TGTGCCAGTAGTATAGATGGCCCGGGTAGAGCCTACAATGAGCAGTTCTTC. Translation gives CASSIDGPGRAYNEQFF. The full variable domain, in which reference TRBV19 and TRBJ2-1 provide the parts outside the CDR3, is DGGITQSPKYLFRKEGQNVTLSCEQNLNHDAMYWYRQDPGQGLRLIYYSQIVNDFQKGDIAEGYSVSREKKESFPLTVTSAQKNPTAFYLCASSIDGPGRAYNEQFFGPGTRLTVL.

The chain uses TRBV6-1 and TRBJ1-2; weak D call: TRBD1 (6 bases). Trimming pared 1 base from V and 5 bases from J, leaving 8 bases between. CDR3 length: 13 amino acids. The germline V gene has CDR1 MNHNS and CDR2 SASEGT. In DNA form, the CDR3 reads TGTGCCAGCAGTGAAGACCAGGGGTATGGCTACACCTTC. Translated: CASSEDQGYGYTF.

This clone was picked up a small number of times. CDR3 residues: CASSEYSGYTF. The DNA for the CDR3 is TGTGCCAGCAGTGAATATAGTGGCTACACCTTC. The chain carries TRBV25-1 and TRBJ1-2, with D hard to call. From germline, CDR1 is MGHDK and CDR2 SYGVNS. The ends were cut back, 0 bases at V and 7 bases at J, with 3 bases in the middle. This CDR3 spans 11 amino acids.

V gene TRBV5-8 combines with J gene TRBJ2-3; 8 nucleotides match TRBD2. This CDR3 has 16 residues. Germline V gene sequence: CDR1 SGHTS, CDR2 YDEGEE. The junction had 10 bases not matched to a gene; V was cut back by 5 bases and J by 2 bases. This CDR3 reads CASSIYNGGVTDTQYF. Here the CDR3 DNA reads TGTGCCAGCAGTATATATAACGGGGGGGTCACAGATACGCAGTATTTT.

CDR3 DNA: TGTGCCAGCAGCGGAGTTTTACAAGCCTTAATATCCTACGAGCAGTACGTC. Amino acids: CASSGVLQALISYEQYV. The genes are TRBV7-9 and TRBJ2-7; D is uncertain. Trimming took off 5 bases at V and 1 base at J, with 21 bases between the two ends. In germline, CDR1 is SEHNR, CDR2 FQNEAQ (reference sequence). This CDR3 has 17 residues.

The chain joins TRBV7-9 to TRBJ2-5; 14 bases fit TRBD2. Germline CDR1 SEHNR, CDR2 FQNEAQ (reference sequence). This CDR3 is 15 amino acids long. V dropped 6 bases and J dropped 5; count of bases not matched to a gene: 5. CDR3 DNA sequence: TGTGCCAGCAGTTCGGGGACTAGCGGGGGCGAGACCCAGTACTTC. Encoded protein: CASSSGTSGGETQYF. The full variable domain, with the rest looked up from reference TRBV7-9 and TRBJ2-5, is DTGVSQNPRHKITKRGQNVTFRCDPISEHNRLYWYRQTLGQGPEFLTYFQNEAQLEKSRLLSDRFSAERPKGSFSTLEIQRTEQGDSAMYLCASSSGTSGGETQYFGPGTRLLVL.

This clone was counted only a few times. The chain joins TRBV5-1 to TRBJ1-1, with TRBD1 as a possible D gene (5 bases). V was clipped by 1 base and J by 11 bases, with 24 bases between them. Germline CDR1 reads SGHRS; CDR2 reads YFSETQ. There are 16 residues in the CDR3. CDR3 residues: CASSLFYSRSRGVAFF. The DNA of the CDR3 is TGCGCCAGCAGCTTGTTTTATTCCCGGTCCCGGGGGGTTGCTTTCTTT.